The clone carrying this TCR beta chain occurred many times. Its antigen is unidentified. Time point described: persistent/refractory GD, antithyroid drugs over 5 years with positive TRAb. With RNA extracted from PBMCs as input, the TCR library was made. Roughly 9.2-milliliter peripheral blood samples went into EDTA tubes. The data originate from a study of regulatory T cells in long-lasting Graves disease. Whole-study results and caveats: With some 2,500 shared public clonotypes, persistent patients exceeded new patients, who shared over 850.

Library construction for TCR beta used iRepertoire HTBI primers and Arm-PCR of CDR3 regions. TCRdb called the multiplex PCR reads again in MiXCR, with one record for every CDR3 protein. The profile shows a few hundred thousand distinct CDR3 sequences, 20% to 25% of them singletons. The sample was peripheral blood mononuclear cells (PBMCs), taken when the disease was refractory, from a patient treated with antithyroid drugs. This TCR was sampled from a woman aged 35 to 49 with Graves disease.

The CDR3 spells CASSWVRETQYF. CDR3 DNA sequence: TGTGCCAGCAGCTGGGTCCGGGAGACCCAGTACTTC. The chain couples TRBV6-1 to TRBJ2-5; unclear D gene. Germline CDR1 reads MNHNS; CDR2 reads SASEGT. The CDR3 length is 12 residues. The V end lost 6 bases, the J end lost 5 bases, and 10 bases lay between the germline ends.